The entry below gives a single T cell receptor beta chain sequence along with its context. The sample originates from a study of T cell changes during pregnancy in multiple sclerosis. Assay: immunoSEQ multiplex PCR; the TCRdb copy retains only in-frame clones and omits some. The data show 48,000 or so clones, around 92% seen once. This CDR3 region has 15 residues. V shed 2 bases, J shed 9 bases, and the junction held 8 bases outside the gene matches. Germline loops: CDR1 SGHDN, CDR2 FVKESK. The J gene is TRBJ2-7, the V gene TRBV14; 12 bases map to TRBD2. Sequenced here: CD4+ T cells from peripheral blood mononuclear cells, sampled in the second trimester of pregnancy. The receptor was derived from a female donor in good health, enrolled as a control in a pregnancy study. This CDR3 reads CASSQLAGGRVGQYF. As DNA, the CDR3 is TGTGCCAGCAGCCAACTAGCGGGAGGGCGTGTTGGGCAGTACTTC.